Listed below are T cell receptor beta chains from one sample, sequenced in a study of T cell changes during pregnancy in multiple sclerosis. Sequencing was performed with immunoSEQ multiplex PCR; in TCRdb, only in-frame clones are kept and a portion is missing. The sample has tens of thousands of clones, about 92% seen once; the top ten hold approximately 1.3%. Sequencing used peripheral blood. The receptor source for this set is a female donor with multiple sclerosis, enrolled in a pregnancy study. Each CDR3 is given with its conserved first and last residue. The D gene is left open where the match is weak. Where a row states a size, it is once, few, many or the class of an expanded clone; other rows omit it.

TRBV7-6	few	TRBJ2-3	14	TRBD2	TGTGCCAGCAGCTCTAGCGGGAAGGCAGATACGCAGTATTTT	CASSSSGKADTQYF
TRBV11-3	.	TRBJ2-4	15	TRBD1	TGTGCCAGCAGCTTAGGGGGACAGGGAAAAAACATTCAGTACTTC	CASSLGGQGKNIQYF
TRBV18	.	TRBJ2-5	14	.	TGTGCCAGCTCACCACCCTCGGTACAAGAGACCCAGTACTTC	CASSPPSVQETQYF
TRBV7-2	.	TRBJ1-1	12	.	TGTGCCAGCAGACCTGACGGCCGCACTCCTTTCTTT	CASRPDGRTPFF
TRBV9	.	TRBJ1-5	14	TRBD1	TGTGCCAGCAGCGTAGGCGGAGGGGGCCAGCCCCAGCATTTT	CASSVGGGGQPQHF
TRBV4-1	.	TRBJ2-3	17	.	TGCGCCAGCAGCCCAGGGGGGGGCGGGAAATACACAGATACGCAGTATTTT	CASSPGGGGKYTDTQYF
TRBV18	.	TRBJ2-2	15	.	TGTGCCAGCTTGGGGGGAAAGCAGCGCACCGGGGAGCTGTTTTTT	CASLGGKQRTGELFF
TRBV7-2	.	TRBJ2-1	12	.	TGTGCCAGCAGCCTGGCCCCTAATGAGCAGTTCTTC	CASSLAPNEQFF
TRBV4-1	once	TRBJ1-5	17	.	TGCGCCAGCAGCCAAGATCGGGGCAGGGGCTTGCATCAGCCCCAGCATTTT	CASSQDRGRGLHQPQHF
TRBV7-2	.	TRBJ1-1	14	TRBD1	TGTGCCAGCAGCTCGGGACAGGGGGTTACTGAAGCTTTCTTT	CASSSGQGVTEAFF
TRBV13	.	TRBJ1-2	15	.	TGTGCCAGCAGCTTAGGCCGGGGGTGGAACTATGGCTACACCTTC	CASSLGRGWNYGYTF
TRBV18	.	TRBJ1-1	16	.	TGTGCCAGCTCCCGGACGGATGCCACCTTGAACACTGAAGCTTTCTTT	CASSRTDATLNTEAFF
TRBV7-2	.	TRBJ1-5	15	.	TGTGCCAGCAGCTTAGATAGCTATAGCAATCAGCCCCAGCATTTT	CASSLDSYSNQPQHF
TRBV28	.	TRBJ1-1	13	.	TGTGCCAGCAGTTTATACGGGCAACCGGAAGCTTTCTTT	CASSLYGQPEAFF
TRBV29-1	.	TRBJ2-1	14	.	TGCAGCGTTGATTTTCTGGACTATCACAATGAGCAGTTCTTC	CSVDFLDYHNEQFF
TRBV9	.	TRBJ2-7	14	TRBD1	TGTGCCAGCAGCGCAGGGACAGGCTTCTACGAGCAGTACTTC	CASSAGTGFYEQYF
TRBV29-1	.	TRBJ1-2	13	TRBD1	TGCAGCGTGACCCGACAGGGGGAATATGGCTACACCTTC	CSVTRQGEYGYTF
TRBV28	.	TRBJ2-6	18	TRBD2	TGTGCCAGCAGTCCTAGCGGGAGAGGGGGGTCTGGGGCCAACGTCCTGACTTTC	CASSPSGRGGSGANVLTF
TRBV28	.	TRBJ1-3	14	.	TGTGCCAGCACCCTAGGGGGGGCTGGAAACACCATATATTTT	CASTLGGAGNTIYF
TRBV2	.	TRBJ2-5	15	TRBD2	TGTGCCAGCAGTGAACAGCGGGAGTGGGGAGAGACCCAGTACTTC	CASSEQREWGETQYF
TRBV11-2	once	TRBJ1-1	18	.	TGTGCCAGCAGCGTCGCCCGTAAGTTTGGGCCGGCACGAACTGAAGCTTTCTTT	CASSVARKFGPARTEAFF
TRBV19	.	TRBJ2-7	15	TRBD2	TGTGCCAGTAGTACCCAGCGGGAGGCCTCCTACGAGCAGTACTTC	CASSTQREASYEQYF
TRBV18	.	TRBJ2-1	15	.	TGTGCCAGCTCACCACATCCCCTCTCCTACAATGAGCAGTTCTTC	CASSPHPLSYNEQFF
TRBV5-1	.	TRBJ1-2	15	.	TGCGCCAGCAGCTTGGATCCAGACAGCTCCTATGGCTACACCTTC	CASSLDPDSSYGYTF